This T cell receptor beta chain was documented in a study of human T cells and chemical hapten exposure. Looking at the study overall: Per-sample TCR yield variability stemmed mainly from small pooled library volume differences.

TCRdb processed the RACE reads anew with MiXCR; each CDR3 protein has one entry. In the table there are approximately 97,000 distinct CDR3 sequences, approximately 10% of which are singletons. Time point defined: healthy volunteer bleed at 2 weeks. It was from unfractionated whole blood that total RNA was extracted. The V gene lost 0 bases and the J gene lost 4 bases, with 10 bases spanning the gap. Per germline, CDR1 SNHLY and CDR2 FYNNEI. The CDR3 is 15 residues long. Sequencing used whole blood. This sequence joins TRBV2 and TRBJ2-1; D is unresolved. The clonotype was recovered from a female donor in good health. Some clones in this sample may be carry-over from other donors' samples. Written as DNA, the CDR3 is TGTGCCAGCAGTGAAGCTGCGCGGAATTACAATGAGCAGTTCTTC. The encoded protein is CASSEAARNYNEQFF.